A single sample is the source of the 12 T cell receptor beta chains below, sequenced in a study of shared T cell receptors in the human thymus. Clones were sequenced by immunoSEQ multiplex PCR, and TCRdb holds only the in-frame ones, with some missing. The sample holds roughly 710,000 clones, around 85% seen once. This sample also appeared in a second study, on human thymus T cells.

The sequenced sample was thymocytes. These receptors all come from a girl in the first two years of life with a congenital heart defect.

This clone was picked up a small number of times. This rearrangement joins TRBV4-1 to TRBJ2-5; 7 positions match TRBD2. The germline V gene encodes CDR1 MGHRA and CDR2 YSYEKL. CDR3 size: 17 residues. Trimming removed 0 bases from V and 4 bases from J; junction bases left unmatched: 11. CDR3 loop: CASSQEKLRSSGETQYF. The CDR3, as DNA: TGCGCCAGCAGCCAAGAAAAACTGAGGTCTAGCGGAGAGACCCAGTACTTC.

This sequence joins TRBV5-1 and TRBJ1-5; weak D call: TRBD1 (6 bases). The CDR3 spans 15 residues. Germline CDR1 reads SGHRS; CDR2 reads YFSETQ. Trimming took off 8 bases at V and 1 base at J, with 16 bases between the two ends. The CDR3 loop reads CARSRGGASNQPQHF. Written as DNA, the CDR3 is TGCGCCAGATCAAGGGGGGGGGCGAGCAATCAGCCCCAGCATTTT. Variable domain in full (rest from reference TRBV5-1 and TRBJ1-5): KAGVTQTPRYLIKTRGQQVTLSCSPISGHRSVSWYQQTPGQGLQFLFEYFSETQRNKGNFPGRFSGRQFSNSRSEMNVSTLELGDSALYLCARSRGGASNQPQHFGDGTRLSIL.

The rearrangement joins TRBV11-2 to TRBJ1-1, with D possibly TRBD1 on 6 matching bases. Germline CDR1 reads SGHAT; CDR2 reads FQNNGV. The CDR3 runs 15 residues. V lost 4 bases and J lost 4, with 16 bases in between. For the CDR3, the DNA is TGTGCCAGCAGCTCAGGGGCTGGCTGGAGCACTGAAGCTTTCTTT. This encodes CASSSGAGWSTEAFF.

The CDR3 DNA sequence: TGTGCCAGCAGCCCGAGGCGGGACAGGGCGCATCTAGTGAACACTGAAGCTTTCTTT. Protein product: CASSPRRDRAHLVNTEAFF. The V gene is TRBV28, the J gene TRBJ1-1, with 9 bases identical to TRBD1. V dropped 6 bases and J dropped 0; count of bases not matched to a gene: 17. Germline CDR1 reads MDHEN; CDR2 reads SYDVKM. CDR3 length: 19 residues.

The rearrangement uses TRBV2 and TRBJ1-1; TRBD1 matches at 8 bases. CDR1 is SNHLY, CDR2 FYNNEI, per germline. The length of the CDR3 is 18 residues. With 0 bases clipped from V and 4 bases from J, the junction kept 13 bases outside the gene matches. CDR3 DNA: TGTGCCAGCAGTGAAGCACCGGGACAGGTCTTAATGGGCACTGAAGCTTTCTTT. Its protein is CASSEAPGQVLMGTEAFF.

This clone came up a few times. The chain uses TRBV11-2 and TRBJ1-2; 7 bases map to TRBD1. CDR1 and CDR2 (germline): SGHAT, FQNNGV. Trimming at V came to 1 base and at J to 4 bases, leaving 18 bases not matched to a gene. The length of the CDR3 is 19 residues. CDR3 amino acids: CASSLGGPDTGEFGYGYTF. CDR3 DNA sequence: TGTGCCAGCAGCTTAGGTGGCCCGGACACAGGGGAGTTCGGCTATGGCTACACCTTC.

The chain has TRBV27 and TRBJ1-5; D may be TRBD1 (5 bases). The CDR3 covers 17 residues. V was shortened by 8 bases and J by 0 bases, with 20 bases between the two germline ends. CDR1 and CDR2 from the germline V gene are MNHEY and SMNVEV (reference sequence). CDR3 in DNA: TGTGCCAGCTCAAAGGGGAGGGGTAACATTAGCAATCAGCCCCAGCATTTT. It specifies CASSKGRGNISNQPQHF.

J is TRBJ1-5 and V is TRBV14; D remains unclear. Trimming removed 1 base at V and 5 bases at J, with 12 bases between. This CDR3 is built from 15 residues. Germline V lookup: CDR1 SGHDN, CDR2 FVKESK. The CDR3 region has the DNA TGTGCCAGCAGCCAAGGTCAGGCCGCCCATCAGCCCCAGCATTTT. This sequence encodes CASSQGQAAHQPQHF.

The chain joins TRBV29-1 to TRBJ2-7, with D maybe TRBD2 (7 bases). Germline V gene sequence: CDR1 SQVTM, CDR2 ANQGSEA. The CDR3 totals 15 residues. Between the trimmed V and J ends, which lost 4 bases and 3 bases, there was a span of 19 bases. In nucleotides, the CDR3 is TGCAGCGTTGGGGGAGAGGCGGGGGCCATCTACGAGCAGTACTTC. It codes for CSVGGEAGAIYEQYF.

The V gene is TRBV19, the J gene TRBJ1-3; tentatively, D is TRBD1 (5 bases). V gave up 7 bases and J gave up 0 bases, with 7 bases separating them. The CDR3 consists of 13 residues. CDR1 and CDR2 from the germline V gene are LNHDA and SQIVND (reference sequence). This CDR3 reads CASKGLSGNTIYF. CDR3 sequence (DNA): TGTGCCAGTAAGGGGCTCTCTGGAAACACCATATATTTT.

The chain carries TRBV12-5 and TRBJ2-7; a weak D match, TRBD1 (5 bases). Germline V gives CDR1 LGHNT, CDR2 FRNRAP. The V end was cut by 1 base, the J end by 2 bases, with 18 bases between. The CDR3 extends over 17 amino acids. The CDR3 DNA reads as TGTGCTAGTGGTTTGGGAGATCACAGGTCCCTGACCTACGAGCAGTACTTC. It codes for CASGLGDHRSLTYEQYF. Based on the CDR3 plus reference TRBV12-5 and TRBJ2-7, the full variable domain is DARVTQTPRHKVTEMGQEVTMRCQPILGHNTVFWYRQTMMQGLELLAYFRNRAPLDDSGMPKDRFSAEMPDATLATLKIQPSEPRDSAVYFCASGLGDHRSLTYEQYFGPGTRLTVT.

The table lists this clone with a few counts. This chain joins TRBV7-4 and TRBJ1-1; 8 bases align to TRBD1. Germline CDR1 and CDR2: SGHVT and SQSDAQ. The CDR3 extends over 16 amino acids. With V trimmed by 3 bases and J by 0 bases, 6 bases remained unmatched. CDR3 in DNA: TGTGCCAGCAGCTTGGACAGGGAGTTAATGAACACTGAAGCTTTCTTT. It translates to CASSLDRELMNTEAFF.